Below, 13 T cell receptor beta chains from the same sample are listed, as sequenced in a study of blood T cells in healthy people across ages. The use of a sample-barcoded 5' primer and a J-beta primer mix characterized a second PCR of about 7 to 12 cycles. Each CDR3 protein gets one entry after TCRdb re-called the 5' RACE reads with MiXCR. The sample lists about 1.1 million distinct CDR3 sequences, roughly two fifths occurring once. Sequenced input: blood. The receptors originated from a man younger than 35 in good health.

The chain couples TRBV10-3 to TRBJ2-7, with TRBD2 matching over 7 bases. Germline lookup yields CDR1 ENHRY and CDR2 SYGVKD. Trimming at V came to 2 bases and at J to 10 bases, leaving 11 bases not matched to a gene. CDR3 length: 14 amino acids. CDR3 in amino acids: CAISEAGRSGGQYF. The CDR3 DNA follows: TGTGCCATCAGTGAGGCCGGACGCTCGGGAGGCCAGTACTTC.

The chain couples TRBV5-1 to TRBJ1-1, with D perhaps matching TRBD1 (5 bases). Germline V gene lookup returns CDR1 SGHRS and CDR2 YFSETQ. Trimming left V 0 bases short and J 2 bases short, with 11 bases between. The CDR3 has 15 residues. DNA for the CDR3: TGCGCCAGCAGCTTGGGGGGACTCGGAAACACTGAAGCTTTCTTT. Translation: CASSLGGLGNTEAFF.

A word on this clonotype: Germline and junction disagree at one end, which may indicate a read error. The rearrangement links TRBV5-1 to TRBJ2-1, with D uncertain. The CDR3 spans 15 residues. Germline CDR1 SGHRS, CDR2 YFSETQ. In nucleotides, the CDR3 is TGCGCCGGCAGCGTCCTTTGGACGCAAGGAAATGAGCAGTTCTTC. Its protein product is CAGSVLWTQGNEQFF.

This clonotype was seen a few times. The chain carries TRBV7-9 and TRBJ2-7, with a possible D match to TRBD1 (8 bases). The CDR3 totals 16 residues. The V end was cut by 3 bases, the J end by 1 base, with 16 bases between. Germline loops: CDR1 SEHNR, CDR2 FQNEAQ (reference sequence). The CDR3 sequence: CASSFLGQGGSYEQYF. The CDR3 DNA follows: TGTGCCAGCAGCTTCCTCGGACAGGGAGGGTCCTACGAGCAGTACTTC.

This clonotype occurred many times. The rearrangement links TRBV10-3 to TRBJ2-1; 10 bases align to TRBD1. CDR3 length equals 14 residues. Looked up from germline, CDR1 is ENHRY and CDR2 is SYGVKD. The V and J ends lost 0 bases and 8 bases, in that order; junction bases with no gene match: 1. CDR3 coding DNA: TGTGCCATCAGTGAGTCTGGGACAGGGGATGAGCAGTTCTTC. Protein sequence: CAISESGTGDEQFF.

The chain links TRBV9 to TRBJ2-1, with TRBD1 as a possible D gene (6 bases). Trimming shortened V by 3 bases and J by 6 bases, and 16 bases separated the two germline ends. The CDR3 loop spans 15 amino acids. Germline lookup yields CDR1 SGDLS and CDR2 YYNGEE. For the CDR3, the DNA is TGTGCCAGCAGCGCCTCAGGGGTGTCGGGCAATGAGCAGTTCTTC. Translated, it gives CASSASGVSGNEQFF.

The chain employs TRBV6-5 and TRBJ2-7; D is possibly TRBD1 or TRBD2 (6 bases each). CDR3 length: 19 amino acids. Germline V CDR1 and CDR2: MNHEY, SVGAGI. V was clipped by 4 bases and J by 3 bases, with 28 bases between them. Here the CDR3 reads CASSSARGEDFVRDYEQYF. CDR3 bases: TGTGCCAGCAGTTCGGCTAGGGGGGAAGACTTCGTCCGAGACTACGAGCAGTACTTC.

This clonotype occurred once. The chain carries TRBV2 and TRBJ2-3; maybe TRBD1 (6 bases). Germline loops: CDR1 SNHLY, CDR2 FYNNEI. The CDR3 contains 10 residues. V was cut by 8 bases and J by 8 bases, with 8 bases left in between. In DNA form, the CDR3 reads TGTGCCAGCGGGGACACTACGCAGTATTTT. This codes for CASGDTTQYF.

V is TRBV12-3 or TRBV12-4 and J is TRBJ2-1; D is unclear. The CDR3 extends over 15 amino acids. Between the trimmed V and J ends, which lost 4 bases and 2 bases, there was a span of 12 bases. CDR3 nucleotide sequence: TGTGCCAGCAGTTCCGTGAGAAGCGCCTACAATGAGCAGTTCTTC. It encodes CASSSVRSAYNEQFF.

V is TRBV15 and J is TRBJ2-7, with D possibly TRBD1 on 5 matching bases. The CDR3 runs 16 residues. Germline V gene sequence: CDR1 LNHNV, CDR2 YYDKDF (reference sequence). V lost 0 bases and J 2 bases, leaving 14 bases between the germline ends. The CDR3 spells CATSRDLPDKAYEQYF. CDR3 bases: TGTGCCACCAGCAGAGATCTTCCGGACAAAGCCTACGAGCAGTACTTC.

In this sample, this clonotype turned up once. The junction departs from germline at one end; a sequencing error may be responsible. The V and J genes are TRBV10-3 and TRBJ1-4; D is unclear. The CDR3 consists of 16 residues. Germline assignment: CDR1 ENHRY and CDR2 SYGVKD. The CDR3 nucleotides read TGTGCCATCAGTGAAACCAAGGAAGCAACTAATGAGAAACTGTTTTTT. Amino acids: CAISETKEATNEKLFF.

A note on this clonotype: A read error may produce the germline difference seen at one junction end. The V call is TRBV10-2, the J call TRBJ2-5; D possibly corresponds to TRBD1 (6 bases). The end of the DNA is better explained by TRBJ2-7, so the J call may be wrong. The CDR3 sequence is 13 residues long. Germline-derived CDR1 and CDR2 are WSHSY and SAAADI. The CDR3 protein is CAGSGSRGAEQYF. DNA of the CDR3: TGCGCCGGCAGTGGGTCCAGGGGAGCCGAGCAGTACTTC.

The rearrangement joins TRBV12-3 or TRBV12-4 to TRBJ2-7; D could derive from TRBD1 or TRBD2 (5 bases each). Trimming left V 0 bases short and J 3 bases short, with 9 bases between. The CDR3 runs to 14 residues. CDR3 nucleotides: TGTGCCAGCAGTTTAGCGGCGAGGGGCTACGAGCAGTACTTC. It is translated as CASSLAARGYEQYF.